These T cell receptor beta chains were read from a single sample in a study of a mutant IDH1 vaccine in newly diagnosed glioma. Here immunoSEQ multiplex PCR was the method, and the copy in TCRdb shows in-frame clones only, minus some. The repertoire holds some 31,000 clones, with 65% to 85% as singletons. Their recognized antigens are unknown. The source was PBMCs, collected from a glioma patient whose treatment included an IDH1 peptide vaccine. These receptors came from a woman between 18 and 29 years old with glioma. Each CDR3 is given without its conserved first and last residue.

v_call,j_call,cdr3_aa
TRBV2,TRBJ1-4,ASTAAQPGIEKLF
TRBV29-1,TRBJ1-5,SVGPGGNQPQH
TRBV7-8,TRBJ1-4,ASSLLPGSLTNEKLF
TRBV25-1,TRBJ1-1,ASSGGLEAF
TRBV2,TRBJ2-7,ASRQISYEQY
TRBV5-4,TRBJ2-5,AARDSLETQY
TRBV9,TRBJ2-2,ASSGRTGIYTGELF
TRBV6-5,TRBJ1-2,ASRTGGVYGYT
TRBV19,TRBJ2-1,ASRTIGKNEQF
TRBV27,TRBJ2-5,ASSGTGGRETQY
TRBV27,TRBJ1-1,ASSNDRLNTEAF
TRBV7-6,TRBJ1-4,ASAREVDEKLF
TRBV5-5,TRBJ1-2,ASSSPIGQGPGYT
TRBV6-5,TRBJ1-1,ACSRQGNTEAF
TRBV6-6,TRBJ1-1,ASSHRGMNTEAF
TRBV28,TRBJ2-3,ASSLGLAEPTQY
TRBV30,TRBJ1-5,ALGQGGNQPQH
TRBV14,TRBJ2-4,ASSQSGIQY
TRBV20-1,TRBJ1-1,SADSGTEAF
TRBV7-9,TRBJ1-4,ASSYSGTGNEKLF
TRBV18,TRBJ2-2,ASSPNRGQGVTGELF
TRBV7-9,TRBJ2-1,ASSLPLRGGRGDEQF
TRBV10-3,TRBJ1-1,AISASGYTEAF
TRBV7-2,TRBJ2-3,ASSPWTSGYTDTQY
TRBV18,TRBJ2-2,ASSRGQNTGELF
TRBV28,TRBJ2-7,ASSLGTGRWGYEQY
TRBV6-6,TRBJ2-7,ASSYDRGEQY
TRBV6-5,TRBJ1-2,ASSISGLNYGYT
TRBV5-1,TRBJ1-1,ASSPRGNTEAF
TRBV6-5,TRBJ1-2,ASSYSFGDYGYT
TRBV18,TRBJ1-1,ASSLQANTEAF
TRBV5-1,TRBJ2-3,ASSLTAGGSTDTQY
TRBV2,TRBJ1-2,ASSENRENYGYT
TRBV4-1,TRBJ1-6,ASSTPGTVRSPLH
TRBV7-9,TRBJ2-3,ASSPKPVDTQY
TRBV2,TRBJ2-5,ASSSQETQY
TRBV9,TRBJ2-3,ASDGGGQRQY
TRBV6-5,TRBJ1-4,ASRPGQGEKLF
TRBV5-4,TRBJ2-3,ASSLLDTQY
TRBV5-8,TRBJ1-5,ASSLDRGMSRQPQH
TRBV5-1,TRBJ1-3,ASTIGGQSSGNTIY
TRBV14,TRBJ1-1,ASSHVSEAF
TRBV27,TRBJ2-7,ASSQGLAALSYEQY
TRBV9,TRBJ2-1,ASSVQGAPVDEQF
TRBV7-8,TRBJ2-7,ASSLAGGPYEQY
TRBV6-1,TRBJ2-7,ASSEPTGSSYEQY